This TCR beta chain came from a study of post-analysis software for immune sequencing data (dated by TCRdb to between 2014 and 2017). As for the study more broadly: The recorded disease courses included relapsing-remitting, secondary progressive and progressive-relapsing multiple sclerosis, and some patients had no subtype annotation. The multiple sclerosis patient repertoires were compared with more than 10 previously published healthy control repertoires from donors aged 6 to 25 years. A subset of samples was prepared in parallel using single-end sample barcoding, then pooled and co-amplified after Illumina adapter ligation.

Libraries were built with PCR. The sequencing machine was an Illumina HiSeq 2500. To reduce PCR and sequencing biases, unique molecular identifiers were incorporated into the TCR beta cDNA libraries. Roughly 0.5 million cDNA molecules were obtained per 1 to 10 million input T cells, so each molecule approximated one T cell. The patient libraries were prepared and sequenced using the same protocol as the earlier healthy control dataset. Within a given batch, samples were prepared together, multiplexed and sequenced on the same HiSeq lane. Per the original workflow: Raw barcoded reads were processed with MIGEC, discarding single-read molecular identifier groups before consensus assembly and CDR3 extraction. Clonotype tables were post-analysed with VDJtools, and diversity was normalized by down-sampling all datasets to the smallest sample size. Repertoire overlap clustering matched CDR3 amino acid but not nucleotide sequences to correct batch-related cross-sample contamination. The public reads were reanalyzed by TCRdb: fastp trimming at Q25, MiXCR alignment, in-frame beta chains only. Identical CDR3 proteins give one entry, which carries the most common genes and DNA. These V and J calls are TCRdb output, not the study's own analysis. This sample lists 450,000 to 650,000 distinct CDR3 sequences; around 40% were detected once. The ten largest clones take up roughly 1.7% of the sample.

The junction carries 15 bases between V and J, which are trimmed by 6 bases and 0 bases respectively. In the germline V gene, CDR1 corresponds to MNHNS and CDR2 to SASEGT. The cysteine opens and the phenylalanine closes a CDR3 of 15 amino acids. Only the CDR3 DNA stays, 45 bases, in frame from base 1. Broad study findings and their caveats: Patients showed significantly higher frequencies than controls for several TRBV segments, among them TRBV5-6, TRBV5-1 and TRBV20-1. Normalized Chao1 diversity was significantly lower in multiple sclerosis patients than controls, suggesting substantial peripheral T-cell clonal expansion. The control group was slightly older than the multiple sclerosis patient group. When samples were clustered directly using the F measure, samples prepared in the same batch co-clustered strongly, which prompted a batch-effect correction.

On this clonotype: Its specific antigen is unknown. There are no base qualities to consult, and no much larger clone falls within one base.

To demonstrate the VDJtools post-analysis software, TCR beta repertoires were profiled from the peripheral blood of more than ten young patients with multiple sclerosis. The patients with multiple sclerosis were children and adolescents between roughly 6 and 16 years of age. The sequence joins TRBV6-1 to TRBJ2-7, and the D gene may be TRBD2, 6 bases matching. Sequenced material: blood. This TCR was recovered from a girl aged 5 to 17 with multiple sclerosis. The CDR3 has the sequence CASREGPDSSYEQYF. The nucleotide sequence reads TGTGCCAGCAGGGAGGGTCCAGATAGCTCCTACGAGCAGTACTTC.